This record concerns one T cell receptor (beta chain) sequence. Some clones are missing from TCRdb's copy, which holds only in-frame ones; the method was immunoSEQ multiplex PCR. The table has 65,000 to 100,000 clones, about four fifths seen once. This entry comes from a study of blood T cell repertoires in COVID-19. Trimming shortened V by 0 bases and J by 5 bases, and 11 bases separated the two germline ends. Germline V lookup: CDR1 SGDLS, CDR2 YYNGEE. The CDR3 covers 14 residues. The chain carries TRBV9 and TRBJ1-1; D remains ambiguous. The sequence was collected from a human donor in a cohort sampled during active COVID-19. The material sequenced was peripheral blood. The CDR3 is CASSVEAASTEAFF. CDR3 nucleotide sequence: TGTGCCAGCAGCGTAGAGGCGGCGAGTACTGAAGCTTTCTTT.